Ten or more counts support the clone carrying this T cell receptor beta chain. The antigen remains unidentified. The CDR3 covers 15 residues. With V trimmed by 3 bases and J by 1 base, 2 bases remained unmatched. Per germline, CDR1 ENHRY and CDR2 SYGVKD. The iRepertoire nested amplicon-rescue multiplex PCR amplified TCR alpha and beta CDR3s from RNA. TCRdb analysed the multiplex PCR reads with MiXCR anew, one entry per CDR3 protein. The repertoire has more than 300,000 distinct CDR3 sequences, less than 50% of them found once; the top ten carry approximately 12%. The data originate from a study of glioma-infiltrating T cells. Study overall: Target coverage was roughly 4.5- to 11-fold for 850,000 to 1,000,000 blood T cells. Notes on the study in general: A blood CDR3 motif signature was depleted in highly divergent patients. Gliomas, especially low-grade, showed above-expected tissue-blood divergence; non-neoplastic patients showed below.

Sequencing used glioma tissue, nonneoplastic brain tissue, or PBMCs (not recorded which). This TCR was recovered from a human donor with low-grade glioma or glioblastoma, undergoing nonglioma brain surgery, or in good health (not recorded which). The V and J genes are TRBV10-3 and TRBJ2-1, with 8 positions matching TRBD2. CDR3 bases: TGTGCCATCAGTGACAGCGGGAGATCCTACAATGAGCAGTTCTTC. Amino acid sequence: CAISDSGRSYNEQFF.